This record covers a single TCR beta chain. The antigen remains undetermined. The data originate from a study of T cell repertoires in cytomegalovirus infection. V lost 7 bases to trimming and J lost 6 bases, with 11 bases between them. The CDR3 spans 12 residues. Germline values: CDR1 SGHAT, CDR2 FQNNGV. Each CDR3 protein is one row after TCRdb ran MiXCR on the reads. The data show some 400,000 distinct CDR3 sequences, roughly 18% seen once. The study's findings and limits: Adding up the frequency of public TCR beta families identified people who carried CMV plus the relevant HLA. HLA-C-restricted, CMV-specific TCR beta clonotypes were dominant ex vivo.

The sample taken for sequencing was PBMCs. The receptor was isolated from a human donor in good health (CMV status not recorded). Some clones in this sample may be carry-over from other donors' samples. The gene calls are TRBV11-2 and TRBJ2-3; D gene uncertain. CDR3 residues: CASNHNGDTQYF. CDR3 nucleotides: TGTGCCAGCAATCACAACGGGGATACGCAGTATTTT.